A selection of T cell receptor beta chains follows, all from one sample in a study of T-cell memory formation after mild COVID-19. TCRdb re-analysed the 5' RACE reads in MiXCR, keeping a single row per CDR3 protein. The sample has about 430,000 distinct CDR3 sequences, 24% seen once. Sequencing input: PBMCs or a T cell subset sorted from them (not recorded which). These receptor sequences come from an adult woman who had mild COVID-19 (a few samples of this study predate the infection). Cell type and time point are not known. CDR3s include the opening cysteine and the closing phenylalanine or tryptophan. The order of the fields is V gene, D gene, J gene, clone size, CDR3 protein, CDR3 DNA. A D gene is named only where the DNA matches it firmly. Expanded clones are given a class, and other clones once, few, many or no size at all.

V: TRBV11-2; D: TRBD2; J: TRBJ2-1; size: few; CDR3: CASSPGGPMVHEQFF; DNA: TGTGCCAGCAGCCCGGGGGGGCCAATGGTACATGAGCAGTTCTTC
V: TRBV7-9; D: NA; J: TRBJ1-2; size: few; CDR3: CASSPSGGVASYTF; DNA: TGTGCCAGCAGCCCATCCGGGGGCGTTGCCTCCTACACCTTC
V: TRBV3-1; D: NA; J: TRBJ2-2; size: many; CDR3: CASSQAVNTGELFF; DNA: TGTGCCAGCAGCCAAGCGGTAAACACCGGGGAGCTGTTTTTT
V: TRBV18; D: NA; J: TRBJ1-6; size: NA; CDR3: CASSLDPTGLNSPLHF; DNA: TGTGCCAGCTCACTCGACCCGACAGGCCTTAATTCACCCCTCCACTTT
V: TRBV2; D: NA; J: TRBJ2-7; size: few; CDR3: CASSDRGAYF; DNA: TGTGCCAGCAGTGACCGGGGCGCGTACTTC
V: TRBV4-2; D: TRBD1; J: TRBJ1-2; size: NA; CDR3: CASSQRDSYGYTF; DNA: TGTGCCAGCAGCCAAAGGGACAGCTATGGCTACACCTTC
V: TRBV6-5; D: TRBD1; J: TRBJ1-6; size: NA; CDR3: CASSIQGRIDLPLHF; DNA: TGTGCCAGCAGTATACAGGGGCGTATTGATTTACCCCTCCACTTT
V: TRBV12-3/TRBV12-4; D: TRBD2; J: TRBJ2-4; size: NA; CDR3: CASSSGTSDIQYF; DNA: TGTGCCAGCAGTTCGGGGACTAGCGACATTCAGTACTTC
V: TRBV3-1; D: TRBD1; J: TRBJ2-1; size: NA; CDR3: CASSPLDRDDNEQFF; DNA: TGTGCCAGCAGCCCCTTGGACAGGGATGACAATGAGCAGTTCTTC
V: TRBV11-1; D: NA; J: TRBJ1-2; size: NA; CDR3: CASSSAVPPRGYGYTF; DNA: TGTGCCAGCAGCTCCGCGGTCCCCCCCCGCGGCTATGGCTACACCTTC
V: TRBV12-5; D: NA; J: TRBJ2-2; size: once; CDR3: CASGLPGTSNTGELFF; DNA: TGTGCTAGTGGTTTGCCCGGGACATCGAACACCGGGGAGCTGTTTTTT
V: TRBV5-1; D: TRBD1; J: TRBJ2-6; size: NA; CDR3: CASSWTGGTGANVLTF; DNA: TGCGCCAGCAGCTGGACAGGGGGCACTGGGGCCAACGTCCTGACTTTC
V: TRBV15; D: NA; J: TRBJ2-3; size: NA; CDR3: CATSRRTDFTDTQYF; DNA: TGTGCCACCAGCAGAAGGACAGACTTCACAGATACGCAGTATTTT
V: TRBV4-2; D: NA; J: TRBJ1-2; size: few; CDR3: CASSQEDMGNYYGYTF; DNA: TGTGCCAGCAGCCAAGAGGACATGGGAAACTACTATGGCTACACCTTC
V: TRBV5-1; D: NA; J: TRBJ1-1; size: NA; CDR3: CASSPQYWGGTEAFF; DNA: TGCGCCAGCAGCCCCCAATATTGGGGGGGCACTGAAGCTTTCTTT
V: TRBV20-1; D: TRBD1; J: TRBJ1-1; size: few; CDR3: CSANKRTGDTEAFF; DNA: TGCAGTGCTAACAAGAGGACAGGGGACACTGAAGCTTTCTTT
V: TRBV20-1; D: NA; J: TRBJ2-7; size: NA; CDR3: CSAKSNRVYEQYF; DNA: TGCAGTGCTAAATCCAACAGGGTTTACGAGCAGTACTTC
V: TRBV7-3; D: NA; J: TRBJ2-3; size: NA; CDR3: CASSPKIGLHSTDTQYF; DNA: TGTGCCAGCAGCCCAAAGATCGGGCTCCATAGCACAGATACGCAGTATTTT
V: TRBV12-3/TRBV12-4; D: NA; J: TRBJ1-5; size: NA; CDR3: CASSPRTSGGNQPQHF; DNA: TGTGCCAGCAGCCCAAGGACTTCGGGGGGCAATCAGCCCCAGCATTTT
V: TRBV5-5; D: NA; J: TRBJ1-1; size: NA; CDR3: CASSLSGQSQAFF; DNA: TGTGCCAGCAGCTTATCAGGACAGTCACAAGCTTTCTTT
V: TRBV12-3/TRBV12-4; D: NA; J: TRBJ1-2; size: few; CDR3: CASSLWGINYGYTF; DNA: TGTGCCAGCAGTTTATGGGGGATCAACTATGGCTACACCTTC
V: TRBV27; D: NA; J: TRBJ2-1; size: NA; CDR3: CASSMITNDNEQFF; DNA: TGTGCCAGCAGTATGATCACAAACGACAATGAGCAGTTCTTC
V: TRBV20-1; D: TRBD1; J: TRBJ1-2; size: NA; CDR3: CSAPGQVGFYGYTF; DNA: TGCAGTGCGCCCGGACAGGTTGGGTTCTATGGCTACACCTTC
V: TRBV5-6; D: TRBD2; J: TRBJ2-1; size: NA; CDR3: CASSLRRESYNEQFF; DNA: TGTGCCAGCAGCTTGCGGCGGGAGAGCTACAATGAGCAGTTCTTC
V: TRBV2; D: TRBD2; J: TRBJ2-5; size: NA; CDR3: CASSGTGTSGETQYF; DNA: TGTGCCAGCAGCGGAACCGGGACTAGCGGTGAGACCCAGTACTTC
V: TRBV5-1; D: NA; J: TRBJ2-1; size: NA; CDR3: CASSLVRGAVNEQFF; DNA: TGCGCCAGCAGCTTGGTGAGGGGGGCGGTCAATGAGCAGTTCTTC
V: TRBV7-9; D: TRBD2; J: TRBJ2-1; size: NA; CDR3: CASSRGGEDEQFF; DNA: TGTGCCAGCAGCCGCGGGGGGGAGGATGAGCAGTTCTTC
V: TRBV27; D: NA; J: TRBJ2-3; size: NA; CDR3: CASSLGLGDTQYF; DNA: TGTGCCAGCAGTTTAGGTTTAGGCGATACGCAGTATTTT
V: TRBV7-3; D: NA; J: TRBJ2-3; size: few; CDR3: CATHPGLIGTREDLGQYF; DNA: TGTGCCACCCACCCTGGTCTGATCGGGACGCGGGAAGACTTGGGGCAGTATTTT
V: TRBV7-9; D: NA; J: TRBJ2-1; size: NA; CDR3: CASSSSSLNEQFF; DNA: TGTGCCAGCAGCTCCTCCAGTCTGAATGAGCAGTTCTTC
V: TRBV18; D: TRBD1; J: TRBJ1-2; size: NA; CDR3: CASSPADRGRSNGYTF; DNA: TGTGCCAGCTCACCGGCGGACAGGGGGCGATCGAATGGCTACACCTTC